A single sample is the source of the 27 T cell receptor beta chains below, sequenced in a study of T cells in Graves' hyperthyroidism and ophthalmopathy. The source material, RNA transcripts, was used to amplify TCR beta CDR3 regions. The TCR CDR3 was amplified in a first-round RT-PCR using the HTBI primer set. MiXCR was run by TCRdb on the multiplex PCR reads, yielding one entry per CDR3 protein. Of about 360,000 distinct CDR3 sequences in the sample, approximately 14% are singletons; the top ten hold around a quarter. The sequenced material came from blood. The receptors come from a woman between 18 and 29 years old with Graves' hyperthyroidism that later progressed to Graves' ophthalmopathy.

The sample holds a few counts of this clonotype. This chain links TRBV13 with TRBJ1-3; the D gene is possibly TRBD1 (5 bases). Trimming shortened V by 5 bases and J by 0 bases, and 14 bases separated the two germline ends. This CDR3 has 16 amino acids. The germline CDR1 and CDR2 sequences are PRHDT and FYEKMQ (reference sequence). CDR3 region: CASSTQGPGSGNTIYF. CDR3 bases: TGTGCCAGCAGCACCCAGGGACCCGGCTCTGGAAACACCATATATTTT.

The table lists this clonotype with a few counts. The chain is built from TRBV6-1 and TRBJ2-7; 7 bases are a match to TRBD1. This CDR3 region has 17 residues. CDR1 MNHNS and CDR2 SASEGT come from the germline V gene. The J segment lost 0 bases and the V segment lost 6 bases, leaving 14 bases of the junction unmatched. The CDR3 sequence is CASSLGQPISSSYEQYF. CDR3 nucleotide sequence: TGTGCCAGCAGCCTGGGACAGCCGATTTCGAGCTCCTACGAGCAGTACTTC.

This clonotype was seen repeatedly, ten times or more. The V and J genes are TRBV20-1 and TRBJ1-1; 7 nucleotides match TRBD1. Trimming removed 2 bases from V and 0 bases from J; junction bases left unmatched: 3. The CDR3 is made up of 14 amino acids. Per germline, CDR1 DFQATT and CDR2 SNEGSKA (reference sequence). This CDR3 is CSARRTGMNTEAFF. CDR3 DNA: TGCAGTGCTAGACGGACAGGCATGAACACTGAAGCTTTCTTT.

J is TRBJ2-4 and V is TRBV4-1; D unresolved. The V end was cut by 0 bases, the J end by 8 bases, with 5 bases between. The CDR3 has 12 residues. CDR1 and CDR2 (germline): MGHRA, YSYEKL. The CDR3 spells CASSQDFHIQYF. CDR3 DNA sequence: TGCGCCAGCAGCCAAGATTTCCACATTCAGTACTTC.

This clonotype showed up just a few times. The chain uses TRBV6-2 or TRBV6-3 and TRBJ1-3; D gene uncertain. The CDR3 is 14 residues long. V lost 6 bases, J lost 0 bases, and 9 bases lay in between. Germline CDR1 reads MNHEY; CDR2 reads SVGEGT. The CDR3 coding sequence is TGTGCCAGCAGCCAGACGGGCTCTGGAAACACCATATATTTT. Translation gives CASSQTGSGNTIYF.

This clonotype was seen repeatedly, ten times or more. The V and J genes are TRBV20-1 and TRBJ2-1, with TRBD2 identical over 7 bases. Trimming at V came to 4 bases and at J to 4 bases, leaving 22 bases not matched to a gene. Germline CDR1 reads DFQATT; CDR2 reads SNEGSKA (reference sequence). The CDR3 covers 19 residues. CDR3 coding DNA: TGCAGTGCTATATTTTCCGGGACTACTCCTCACCCGGCTTACAATGAGCAGTTCTTC. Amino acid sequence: CSAIFSGTTPHPAYNEQFF.

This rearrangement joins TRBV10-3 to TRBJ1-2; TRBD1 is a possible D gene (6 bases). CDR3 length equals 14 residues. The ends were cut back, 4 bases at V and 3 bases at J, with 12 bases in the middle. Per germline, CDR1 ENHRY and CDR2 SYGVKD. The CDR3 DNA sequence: TGTGCCATCAGTGTTAGGACAGCCGACTATGGCTACACCTTC. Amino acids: CAISVRTADYGYTF.

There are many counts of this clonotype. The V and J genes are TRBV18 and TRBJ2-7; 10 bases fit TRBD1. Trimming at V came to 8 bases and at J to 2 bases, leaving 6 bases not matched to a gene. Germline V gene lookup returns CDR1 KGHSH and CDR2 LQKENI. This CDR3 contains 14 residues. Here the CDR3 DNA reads TGTGCCAGCCGTCACGGACAGGGGGCCTACGAGCAGTACTTC. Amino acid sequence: CASRHGQGAYEQYF.

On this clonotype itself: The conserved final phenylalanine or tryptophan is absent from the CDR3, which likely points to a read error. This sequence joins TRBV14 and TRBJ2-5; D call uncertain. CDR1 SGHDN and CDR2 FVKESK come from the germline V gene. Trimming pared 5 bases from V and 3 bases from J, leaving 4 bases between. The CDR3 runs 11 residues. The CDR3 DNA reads TGTGCCAGCAGCTTTAAAGAGACCCAGTACCTC. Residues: CASSFKETQYL.

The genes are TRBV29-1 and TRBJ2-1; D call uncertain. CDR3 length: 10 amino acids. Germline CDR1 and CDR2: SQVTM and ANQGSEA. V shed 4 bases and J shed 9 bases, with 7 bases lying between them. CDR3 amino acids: CSVVSAEQFF. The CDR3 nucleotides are TGCAGCGTTGTCAGCGCTGAGCAGTTCTTC.

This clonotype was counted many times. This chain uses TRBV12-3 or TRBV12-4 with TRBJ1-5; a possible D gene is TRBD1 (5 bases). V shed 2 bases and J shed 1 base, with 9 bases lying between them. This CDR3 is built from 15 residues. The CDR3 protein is CASSLIRTSNQPQHF. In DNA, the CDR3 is TGTGCCAGCAGTTTAATACGGACAAGCAATCAGCCCCAGCATTTT.

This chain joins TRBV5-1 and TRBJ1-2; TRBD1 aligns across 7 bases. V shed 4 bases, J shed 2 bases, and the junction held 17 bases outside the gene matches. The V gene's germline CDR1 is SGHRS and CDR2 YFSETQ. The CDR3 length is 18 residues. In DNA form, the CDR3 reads TGCGCCAGCAGCCCACCGTTGCGGCGACAGGGAGAGAACTATGGCTACACCTTC. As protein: CASSPPLRRQGENYGYTF.

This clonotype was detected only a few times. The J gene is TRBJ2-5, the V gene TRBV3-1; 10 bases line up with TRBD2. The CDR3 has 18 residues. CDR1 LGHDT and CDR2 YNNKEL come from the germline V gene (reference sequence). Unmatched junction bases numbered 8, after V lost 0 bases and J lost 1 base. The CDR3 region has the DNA TGTGCCAGCAGCCAAGATCGAGCGGGAGGGATATTCCAAGAGACCCAGTACTTC. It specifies CASSQDRAGGIFQETQYF.

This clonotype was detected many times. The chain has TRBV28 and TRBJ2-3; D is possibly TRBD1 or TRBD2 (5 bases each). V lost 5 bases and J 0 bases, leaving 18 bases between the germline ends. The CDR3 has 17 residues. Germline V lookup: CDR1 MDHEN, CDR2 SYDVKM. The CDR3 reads CASSAPRDGTSTDTQYF. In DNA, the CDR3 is TGTGCCAGCAGTGCGCCCAGGGACGGAACTAGCACAGATACGCAGTATTTT.

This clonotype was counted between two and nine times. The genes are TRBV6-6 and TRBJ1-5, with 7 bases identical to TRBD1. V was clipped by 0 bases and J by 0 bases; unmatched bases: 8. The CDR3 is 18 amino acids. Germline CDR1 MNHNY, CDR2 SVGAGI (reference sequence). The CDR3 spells CASSYSDRELYSNQPQHF. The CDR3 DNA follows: TGTGCCAGCAGTTACTCCGACAGGGAGTTGTATAGCAATCAGCCCCAGCATTTT.

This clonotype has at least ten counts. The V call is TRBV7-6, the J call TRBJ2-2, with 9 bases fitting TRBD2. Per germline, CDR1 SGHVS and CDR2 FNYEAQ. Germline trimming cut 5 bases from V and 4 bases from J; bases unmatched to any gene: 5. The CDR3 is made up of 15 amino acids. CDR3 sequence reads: CASSAGLARTGELFF. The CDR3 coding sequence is TGTGCCAGCAGCGCTGGACTAGCGCGCACCGGGGAGCTGTTTTTT.

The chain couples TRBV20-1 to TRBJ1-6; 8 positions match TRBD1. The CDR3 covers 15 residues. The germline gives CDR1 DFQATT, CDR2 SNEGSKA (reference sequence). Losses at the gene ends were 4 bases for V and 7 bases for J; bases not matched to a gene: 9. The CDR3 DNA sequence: TGCAGTGCTACTACCGGACAGGGCTCGAATTCACCCCTCCACTTT. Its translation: CSATTGQGSNSPLHF.

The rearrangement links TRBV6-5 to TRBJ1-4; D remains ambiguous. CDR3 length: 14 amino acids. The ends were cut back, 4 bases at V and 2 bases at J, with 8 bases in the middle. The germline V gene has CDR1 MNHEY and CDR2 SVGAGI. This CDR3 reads CASSSPGTNEKLFF. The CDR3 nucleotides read TGTGCCAGCAGTTCTCCAGGCACTAATGAAAAACTGTTTTTT.

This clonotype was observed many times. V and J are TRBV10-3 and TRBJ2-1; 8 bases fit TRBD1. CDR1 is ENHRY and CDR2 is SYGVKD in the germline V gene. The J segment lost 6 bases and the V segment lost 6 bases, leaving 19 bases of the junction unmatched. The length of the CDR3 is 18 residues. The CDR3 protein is CAISRDRPPSGSGNEQFF. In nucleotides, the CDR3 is TGTGCCATCAGCCGGGACAGGCCTCCGTCTGGCTCTGGCAATGAGCAGTTCTTC.

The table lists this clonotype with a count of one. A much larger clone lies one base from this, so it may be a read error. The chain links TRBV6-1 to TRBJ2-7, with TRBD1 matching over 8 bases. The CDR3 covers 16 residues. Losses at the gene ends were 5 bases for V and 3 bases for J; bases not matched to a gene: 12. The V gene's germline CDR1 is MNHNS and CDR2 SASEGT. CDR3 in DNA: TGTGCCAGCAGTACGTTATTCGGGACAGGAGACTACGAGCAGTACTTC. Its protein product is CASSTLFGTGDYEQYF.

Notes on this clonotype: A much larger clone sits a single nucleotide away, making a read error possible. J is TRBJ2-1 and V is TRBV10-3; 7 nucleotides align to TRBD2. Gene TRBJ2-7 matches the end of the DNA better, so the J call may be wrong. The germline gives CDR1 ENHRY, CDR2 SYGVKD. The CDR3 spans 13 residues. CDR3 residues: CASSGGGWNEQYF. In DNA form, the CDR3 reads TGTGCCAGCTCGGGGGGAGGATGGAATGAGCAGTACTTC.

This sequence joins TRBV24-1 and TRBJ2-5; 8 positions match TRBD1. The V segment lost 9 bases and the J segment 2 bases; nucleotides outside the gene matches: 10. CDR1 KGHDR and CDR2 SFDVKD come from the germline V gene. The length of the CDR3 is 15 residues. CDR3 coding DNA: TGTGCCACCTGTTTGCCCGACAGGGGACAAGAGACCCAGTACTTC. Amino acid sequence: CATCLPDRGQETQYF.

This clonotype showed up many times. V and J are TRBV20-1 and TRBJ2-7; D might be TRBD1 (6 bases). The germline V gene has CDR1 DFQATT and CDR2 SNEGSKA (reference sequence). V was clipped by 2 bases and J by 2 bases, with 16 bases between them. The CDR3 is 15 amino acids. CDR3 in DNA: TGCAGTGCTAGAAAACCTCAGGGGTTAGCCTACGAGCAGTACTTC. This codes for CSARKPQGLAYEQYF.

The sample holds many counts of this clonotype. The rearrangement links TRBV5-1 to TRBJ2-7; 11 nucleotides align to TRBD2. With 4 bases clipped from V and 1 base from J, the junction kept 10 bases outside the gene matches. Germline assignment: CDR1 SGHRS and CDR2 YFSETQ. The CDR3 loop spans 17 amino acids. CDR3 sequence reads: CASSLAGGPYQSYEQYF. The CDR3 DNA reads TGCGCCAGCAGCCTAGCGGGAGGCCCGTATCAGTCCTACGAGCAGTACTTC.

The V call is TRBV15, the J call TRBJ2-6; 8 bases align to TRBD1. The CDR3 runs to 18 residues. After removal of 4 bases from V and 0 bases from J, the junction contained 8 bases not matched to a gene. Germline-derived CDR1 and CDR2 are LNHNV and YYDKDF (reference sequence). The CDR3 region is CATSTGQGGISGANVLTF. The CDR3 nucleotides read TGTGCCACCAGCACAGGACAGGGAGGTATCTCTGGGGCCAACGTCCTGACTTTC.

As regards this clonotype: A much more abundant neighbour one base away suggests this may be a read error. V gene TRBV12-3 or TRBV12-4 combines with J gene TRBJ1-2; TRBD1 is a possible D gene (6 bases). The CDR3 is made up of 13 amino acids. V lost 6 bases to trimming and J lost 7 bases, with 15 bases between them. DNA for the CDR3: TGTGCCAGCAGCGCCGGGGGGCTTGGTGGCTACACCTTC. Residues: CASSAGGLGGYTF.

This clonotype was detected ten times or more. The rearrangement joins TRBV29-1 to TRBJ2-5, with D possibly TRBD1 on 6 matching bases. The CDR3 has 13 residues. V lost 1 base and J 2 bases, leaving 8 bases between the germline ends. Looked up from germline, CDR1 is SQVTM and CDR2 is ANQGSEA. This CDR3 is CSVEGTAQETQYF. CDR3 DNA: TGCAGCGTTGAAGGGACAGCTCAAGAGACCCAGTACTTC.